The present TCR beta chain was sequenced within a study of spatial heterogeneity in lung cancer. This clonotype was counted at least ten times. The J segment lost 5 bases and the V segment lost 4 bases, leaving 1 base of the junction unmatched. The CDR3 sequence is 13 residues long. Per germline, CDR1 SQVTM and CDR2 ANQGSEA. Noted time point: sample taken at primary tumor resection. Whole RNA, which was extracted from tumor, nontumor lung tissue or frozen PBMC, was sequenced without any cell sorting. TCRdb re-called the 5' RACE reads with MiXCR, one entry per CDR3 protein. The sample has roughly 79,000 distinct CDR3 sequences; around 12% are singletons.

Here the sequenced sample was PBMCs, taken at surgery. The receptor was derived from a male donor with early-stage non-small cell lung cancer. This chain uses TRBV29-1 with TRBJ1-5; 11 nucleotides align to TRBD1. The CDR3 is CSVGDRGDQPQHF. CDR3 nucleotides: TGCAGCGTTGGGGACAGGGGGGATCAGCCCCAGCATTTT.